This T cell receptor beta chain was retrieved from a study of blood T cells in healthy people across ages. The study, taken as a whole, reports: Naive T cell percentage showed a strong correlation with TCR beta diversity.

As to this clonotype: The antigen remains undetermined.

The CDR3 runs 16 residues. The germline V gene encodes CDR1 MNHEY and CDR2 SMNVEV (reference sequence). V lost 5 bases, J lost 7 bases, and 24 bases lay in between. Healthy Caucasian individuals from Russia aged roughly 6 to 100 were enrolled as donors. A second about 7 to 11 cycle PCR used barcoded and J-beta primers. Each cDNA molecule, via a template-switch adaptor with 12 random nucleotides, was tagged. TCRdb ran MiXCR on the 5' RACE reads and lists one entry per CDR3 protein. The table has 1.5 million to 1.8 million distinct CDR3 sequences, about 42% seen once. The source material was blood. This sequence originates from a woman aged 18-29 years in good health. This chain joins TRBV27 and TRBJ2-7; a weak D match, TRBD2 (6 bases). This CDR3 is CASSNRLESLLNEQYF. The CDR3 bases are TGTGCCAGCAGTAACCGACTAGAGAGTCTCCTGAATGAGCAGTACTTC.